Each of the 6 T cell receptor beta chains below was sequenced from the same sample in a study of T cells in Graves' hyperthyroidism and ophthalmopathy. Regions amplified from RNA transcripts were the TCR beta CDR3 regions. The primer set for the first-round RT-PCR of the TCR CDR3 was HTBI. A single record per CDR3 protein comes from TCRdb applying MiXCR to the multiplex PCR reads. The table lists hundreds of thousands of distinct CDR3 sequences, roughly 15% of them singletons. The sequenced sample was blood. The source is a woman aged 40 to 50 with Graves' ophthalmopathy.

This clonotype came up many times. The V call is TRBV6-2 or TRBV6-3, the J call TRBJ2-7; 14 positions match TRBD2. Trimming removed 0 bases from V and 6 bases from J; junction bases left unmatched: 13. The germline V gene has CDR1 MNHEY and CDR2 SVGEGT. There are 19 residues in the CDR3. As DNA, the CDR3 is TGTGCCAGCAGTTACTCCGGAGGGGGACTAGCGGGAGTAAGTGGCGAGCAGTACTTC. Translated: CASSYSGGGLAGVSGEQYF.

In this sample, this clonotype turned up many times. V and J are TRBV7-9 and TRBJ2-5, with D perhaps matching TRBD1 (6 bases). The CDR3 has 14 amino acids. CDR1 is SEHNR and CDR2 is FQNEAQ in the germline V gene (reference sequence). V gave up 4 bases and J gave up 6 bases, with 15 bases separating them. For the CDR3, the DNA is TGTGCCAGCAGCTCGGACAGTCCTCTGAAGACCCAGTACTTC. As protein: CASSSDSPLKTQYF.

This clonotype appeared many times. The chain links TRBV19 to TRBJ1-1; TRBD1 might be the D (6 bases). With 8 bases removed from V and 7 bases from J, the gap between germline ends came to 11 bases. This CDR3 is 11 amino acids long. Germline V lookup: CDR1 LNHDA, CDR2 SQIVND (reference sequence). The CDR3 here is CASWTAFEAFF. As DNA, the CDR3 is TGTGCCAGTTGGACAGCATTTGAAGCTTTCTTT. The full variable domain, its missing parts supplied by reference TRBV19 and TRBJ1-1, is DGGITQSPKYLFRKEGQNVTLSCEQNLNHDAMYWYRQDPGQGLRLIYYSQIVNDFQKGDIAEGYSVSREKKESFPLTVTSAQKNPTAFYLCASWTAFEAFFGQGTRLTVV.

At least ten counts were recorded for this clonotype. CDR3 bases: TGTGCCAGCAGCTACCAGGGGGACCAAGAGACCCAGTACTTC. Amino acid sequence: CASSYQGDQETQYF. The genes are TRBV5-4 and TRBJ2-5; TRBD1 matches 7 bases. Germline V CDR1 and CDR2: SGHNT, YYREEE (reference sequence). The CDR3 consists of 14 residues. V shed 3 bases and J 0 bases; nucleotides not matched to a gene: 2.

This clonotype appeared many times. The chain recombines TRBV28 with TRBJ2-7, with 9 bases fitting TRBD1. The germline V gene encodes CDR1 MDHEN and CDR2 SYDVKM. The CDR3 has 13 amino acids. The V gene end was trimmed by 2 bases and the J gene end by 11 bases; junction bases not matched to a gene: 7. This CDR3 is CASSLGGQGKEYF. CDR3 nucleotides: TGTGCCAGCAGTTTAGGGGGACAGGGTAAGGAGTACTTC.

This clonotype was detected a few times. CDR3 amino acids: CASSYRRGAGGNYEQYF. The CDR3 DNA sequence: TGTGCCAGCAGTTACCGCCGGGGAGCGGGAGGGAACTACGAGCAGTACTTC. The J gene is TRBJ2-7, the V gene TRBV6-5; 10 nucleotides align to TRBD2. Germline loops: CDR1 MNHEY, CDR2 SVGAGI. The CDR3 totals 17 residues. The V gene end was trimmed by 2 bases and the J gene end by 3 bases; junction bases not matched to a gene: 10.